Listed below are T cell receptor beta chains from one sample, sequenced in a study of blood T cell repertoires in COVID-19. Repertoires were generated with immunoSEQ multiplex PCR, while TCRdb's copy carries only in-frame clones and drops some. The sample has 470,000 or so clones; 80% to 90% are singletons. The sample taken for sequencing was peripheral blood. The receptor set was obtained from a human donor in a cohort sampled during active COVID-19. Each CDR3 is given with its conserved first and last residue. A D gene is named only where the DNA matches it firmly. The size of a clone is reported for some rows only, either as once, few or many, or as a class for expanded clones.

J: TRBJ1-1; V: TRBV6-5; D: TRBD1; size: few; DNA: TGTGCCAGCAGTCGGACAGGGGGCATCACTGAAGCTTTCTTT; CDR3: CASSRTGGITEAFF
J: TRBJ2-7; V: TRBV24-1; D: NA; size: NA; DNA: TGTGCCACCAGTGATTCGGAGGGGTATTACGAGCAGTACTTC; CDR3: CATSDSEGYYEQYF
J: TRBJ1-6; V: TRBV3-1/TRBV3-2; D: NA; size: NA; DNA: TGTGCCAGCAGCCAACGACAAGATAATTCACCCCTCCACTTT; CDR3: CASSQRQDNSPLHF
J: TRBJ2-3; V: TRBV30; D: TRBD2; size: NA; DNA: TGTGCCTGGGCTCCGAAGTGGACTAGCGGCACGCAGTATTTT; CDR3: CAWAPKWTSGTQYF
J: TRBJ1-1; V: TRBV7-2; D: NA; size: NA; DNA: TGTGCCAGCAGCTTATCATTACCGGGGGGCCTTGGAACTGAAGCTTTCTTT; CDR3: CASSLSLPGGLGTEAFF
J: TRBJ1-2; V: TRBV29-1; D: NA; size: NA; DNA: TGCAGCGTTGACGAGGTCCCCTATGGCTACACCTTC; CDR3: CSVDEVPYGYTF
J: TRBJ1-5; V: TRBV12-5; D: NA; size: NA; DNA: TGTGCTAGTGGTTTGTCGACAACCCAGCATTTT; CDR3: CASGLSTTQHF
J: TRBJ2-2; V: TRBV5-5; D: NA; size: NA; DNA: TGTGCCAGCAGAAGCGGAGTCCGGACCGGGGAGCTGTTTTTT; CDR3: CASRSGVRTGELFF
J: TRBJ2-2; V: TRBV24-1; D: NA; size: NA; DNA: TGTGCCACCAGTGACTCGGGACATAGGAACACCGGGGAGCTGTTTTTT; CDR3: CATSDSGHRNTGELFF
J: TRBJ2-7; V: TRBV28; D: TRBD1; size: NA; DNA: TGTGCCAGCAGTTTAGCGGGGTCAGGGGGCGCCTTGGGGTACTTC; CDR3: CASSLAGSGGALGYF
J: TRBJ1-2; V: TRBV19; D: TRBD1; size: NA; DNA: TGTGCCAGTAGTACTATACAGGGGGCAGGAGGCTACACCTTC; CDR3: CASSTIQGAGGYTF
J: TRBJ1-4; V: TRBV24-1; D: NA; size: few; DNA: TGTGCCACCAGTGAGCGGGCTGTCCCGGAAAAACTGTTTTTT; CDR3: CATSERAVPEKLFF
J: TRBJ2-7; V: TRBV7-3; D: TRBD2; size: NA; DNA: TGTGCCTGGGAGGGGAGAGGCTACGAGCAGTACTTC; CDR3: CAWEGRGYEQYF
J: TRBJ2-4; V: TRBV19; D: NA; size: NA; DNA: TGTGCCAGTAGTAGCGTGGGACTAGCCAAAAACATTCAGTACTTC; CDR3: CASSSVGLAKNIQYF
J: TRBJ1-6; V: TRBV19; D: NA; size: NA; DNA: TGTGCCAGTAGTGAGGGCGCTAATTCACCCCTCCACTTT; CDR3: CASSEGANSPLHF
J: TRBJ1-3; V: TRBV9; D: TRBD1; size: NA; DNA: TGTGCCAGCAGCGTTAACAGGGGTCCTGGAAACACCATATATTTT; CDR3: CASSVNRGPGNTIYF
J: TRBJ2-5; V: TRBV29-1; D: TRBD1; size: NA; DNA: TGCAGCGTTAGTTCTTCGACAGGGCGAGAGACCCAGTACTTC; CDR3: CSVSSSTGRETQYF
J: TRBJ2-2; V: TRBV18; D: NA; size: few; DNA: TGTGCCAGCTCACCTCCCTCGACAGGGAACACCGGGGAGCTGTTTTTT; CDR3: CASSPPSTGNTGELFF
J: TRBJ2-7; V: TRBV6-1; D: NA; size: NA; DNA: TGTGCCAGCAGACTTCCACCCTACGAGCAGTACTTC; CDR3: CASRLPPYEQYF
J: TRBJ1-2; V: TRBV7-2; D: NA; size: NA; DNA: TGTGCCAGCAGCCGCCACCCCTTAGAAAGCTACACCTTC; CDR3: CASSRHPLESYTF
J: TRBJ1-1; V: TRBV7-2; D: NA; size: NA; DNA: TGTGCCAGCAGCTTAGGTGTAGGCGGGGGCACTGAAGCTTTCTTT; CDR3: CASSLGVGGGTEAFF
J: TRBJ1-2; V: TRBV6-2/TRBV6-3; D: TRBD1; size: NA; DNA: TGTGCCAGCAGTTACCGGTCGAGACGACAGGGTTCGAGGTACTATGGCTACACCTTC; CDR3: CASSYRSRRQGSRYYGYTF
J: TRBJ1-4; V: TRBV6-6; D: NA; size: NA; DNA: TGTGCCAGCAGGGTGCTCGGGGCTAATGAAAAACTGTTTTTT; CDR3: CASRVLGANEKLFF
J: TRBJ2-1; V: TRBV5-4; D: NA; size: NA; DNA: TGTGCCAGCAGCTCTGGACAGAGCTCCTACAATGAGCAGTTCTTC; CDR3: CASSSGQSSYNEQFF
J: TRBJ2-7; V: TRBV18; D: NA; size: NA; DNA: TGTGCCAGCTCGTCTGTCAGGGACTCCTACGAGCAGTACTTC; CDR3: CASSSVRDSYEQYF
J: TRBJ2-3; V: TRBV11-3; D: TRBD2; size: NA; DNA: TGTGCCAGCAGCTTAGACCCTAGCGGGGATACGCAGTATTTT; CDR3: CASSLDPSGDTQYF
J: TRBJ2-3; V: TRBV7-7; D: TRBD2; size: NA; DNA: TGTGCTAGCAGCTTAGCCGGCGGGAGCGGCACAGATACGCAGTATTTT; CDR3: CASSLAGGSGTDTQYF
J: TRBJ2-5; V: TRBV5-1; D: TRBD2; size: NA; DNA: TGCGCCAGCAGCTTGGTTGGGACTAGCGGCCAAGAGACCCAGTACTTC; CDR3: CASSLVGTSGQETQYF
J: TRBJ2-5; V: TRBV7-3; D: TRBD2; size: NA; DNA: TGTGCCAGCAGCATAGGGACTAGCGGGAGCTACGGAGAGACCCAGTACTTC; CDR3: CASSIGTSGSYGETQYF
J: TRBJ1-6; V: TRBV2; D: NA; size: few; DNA: TGTGCCAGCAACGTACGGTATTCACCCCTCCACTTT; CDR3: CASNVRYSPLHF
J: TRBJ1-1; V: TRBV14; D: NA; size: NA; DNA: TGTGCCAGCAGCTTTCAGGAATTTAAGAACACTGAAGCTTTCTTT; CDR3: CASSFQEFKNTEAFF
J: TRBJ2-7; V: TRBV5-6; D: NA; size: NA; DNA: TGTGCCAGCAGCTTGCCCTCCCCCTACGAGCAGTACTTC; CDR3: CASSLPSPYEQYF
J: TRBJ2-7; V: TRBV3-1/TRBV3-2; D: TRBD2; size: NA; DNA: TGTGCCAGCAGCCACCTAGGGACTAGCGGGAGGGCCGGTATTAGCGAGCAGTACTTC; CDR3: CASSHLGTSGRAGISEQYF
J: TRBJ2-1; V: TRBV19; D: NA; size: NA; DNA: TGTGCCAGTAGTATAGGGGGCCCCTACAATGAGCAGTTCTTC; CDR3: CASSIGGPYNEQFF
J: TRBJ2-1; V: TRBV11-3; D: TRBD2; size: few; DNA: TGTGCCAGCAGCCAGACTAGCGGGAGGTACAATGAGCAGTTCTTC; CDR3: CASSQTSGRYNEQFF
J: TRBJ2-5; V: TRBV5-5; D: NA; size: NA; DNA: TGTGCCAGCAGCTCGGACTTAGGAGTGTATATGGAGACCCAGTACTTC; CDR3: CASSSDLGVYMETQYF
J: TRBJ1-6; V: TRBV9; D: NA; size: few; DNA: TGTGCCAGCAGCGTAGGAGGGAATTCACCCCTCCACTTT; CDR3: CASSVGGNSPLHF
J: TRBJ1-6; V: TRBV2; D: NA; size: NA; DNA: TGTGCCAGCATAGTACTAAGCTCCTATAATTCACCCCTCCACTTT; CDR3: CASIVLSSYNSPLHF
J: TRBJ2-1; V: TRBV9; D: NA; size: NA; DNA: TGTGCCAGCAGCGGATTTAGCTCCTACAATGAGCAGTTCTTC; CDR3: CASSGFSSYNEQFF
J: TRBJ1-4; V: TRBV28; D: NA; size: NA; DNA: TGTGCCAGCAGCCCATCGGGGGGAACGGATGAAAAACTGTTTTTT; CDR3: CASSPSGGTDEKLFF
J: TRBJ1-5; V: TRBV12-3/TRBV12-4; D: NA; size: NA; DNA: TGTGCCAGCAGTTTTTTAAGAGATCAGCCCCAGCATTTT; CDR3: CASSFLRDQPQHF
J: TRBJ1-5; V: TRBV9; D: TRBD1; size: NA; DNA: TGTGCCAGCAGCGTGTTGGGACAGGGTCAGCCCCAGCATTTT; CDR3: CASSVLGQGQPQHF
J: TRBJ1-1; V: TRBV7-9; D: TRBD1; size: NA; DNA: TGTGCCAGCAGCTCCGGACAGGGAAGGACTGAAGCTTTCTTT; CDR3: CASSSGQGRTEAFF
J: TRBJ1-3; V: TRBV6-5; D: TRBD1; size: NA; DNA: TGTGCCAGCAGTTCCTTAGGACAGGGTGGTGGAAACACCATATATTTT; CDR3: CASSSLGQGGGNTIYF
J: TRBJ2-7; V: TRBV11-1; D: TRBD2; size: once; DNA: TGTGCCAGCAACTTGGGACTAGCAATGGGCGAGCAGTACTTC; CDR3: CASNLGLAMGEQYF
J: TRBJ2-7; V: TRBV5-1; D: TRBD2; size: NA; DNA: TGCGCCAGCAGCTTGGTGGCGGGAGCTTACTACGAGCAGTACTTC; CDR3: CASSLVAGAYYEQYF
J: TRBJ1-5; V: TRBV6-5; D: TRBD1; size: few; DNA: TGTGCCAGCAGATCCACAGGGGGCGAGTCTGCGGCCCAGCATTTT; CDR3: CASRSTGGESAAQHF
J: TRBJ2-1; V: TRBV3-1/TRBV3-2; D: NA; size: few; DNA: TGTGCCAGCAGCGAGGGAACAACGGAGGCCGGAGGGAATGAGCAGTTCTTC; CDR3: CASSEGTTEAGGNEQFF
J: TRBJ1-5; V: TRBV19; D: TRBD1; size: once; DNA: TGTGCCAGTAGTTCCAACCGGGACAGGGGGCAGCCCCAGCATTTT; CDR3: CASSSNRDRGQPQHF
J: TRBJ1-2; V: TRBV2; D: NA; size: NA; DNA: TGTGCCAGACAGATGGACGCCGGGGTCGGCTACACCTTC; CDR3: CARQMDAGVGYTF
J: TRBJ1-1; V: TRBV18; D: NA; size: NA; DNA: TGTGCCAGCTCGCTCGGACAGATGAACACTGAAGCTTTCTTT; CDR3: CASSLGQMNTEAFF
J: TRBJ2-7; V: TRBV2; D: TRBD1; size: NA; DNA: TGTGCCAGCAGTGACTCTTTACCGGGACAGGTTTACGAGCAGTACTTC; CDR3: CASSDSLPGQVYEQYF